Described below is a single T cell receptor (beta chain) sequence and its context. A second PCR, run for about 6 to 11 cycles, used a sample-barcoded 5' primer plus a J-beta primer mix. Every single cDNA molecule received a tag from a template-switch adaptor with 12 random nucleotides. Using its own MiXCR run on the 5' RACE reads, TCRdb lists one record per CDR3 protein. The sample includes some 760,000 distinct CDR3 sequences, just under 25% of them seen just once. This sample is part of a study of blood T cells in healthy people across ages. CDR3 size: 15 residues. V was pared by 5 bases and J by 0 bases, with 14 bases between. CDR1 and CDR2 (germline): SGHRS, YFSETQ. This sample was shared with a second study, whose subject was T cells of mothers and their children.

Sequencing was carried out using blood. The sequence came from a boy aged 5-17 years in good health. The chain links TRBV5-1 to TRBJ2-5; weak D call: TRBD2 (6 bases). CDR3 DNA sequence: TGCGCCAGCAGGACCAGCGGGCTACACCAAGAGACCCAGTACTTC. It codes for CASRTSGLHQETQYF.